These 4 T cell receptor beta chains were all obtained from the same sample, sequenced in a study of shared clonotypes between healthy human individuals. The assay was immunoSEQ multiplex PCR, and TCRdb's table has in-frame clones only and misses some. This sample has 850,000 to 1,100,000 clones, with approximately 80% found just once. Sequencing was carried out using memory CD4+ T cells from PBMCs. Described subset: CD45RA-negative fraction. All receptors come from a man aged 18 to 29 in good health. Some clones in this sample may be carry-over from other donors' samples.

The rearrangement joins TRBV7-2 to TRBJ2-7; 7 positions agree with TRBD1. Losses at the gene ends were 8 bases for V and 2 bases for J; bases not matched to a gene: 9. This CDR3 region has 14 residues. Looked up from germline, CDR1 is SGHTA and CDR2 is FQGNSA. CDR3 in amino acids: CASRQGNPTYEQYF. DNA of the CDR3: TGTGCCAGCCGACAGGGTAACCCCACCTACGAGCAGTACTTC.

The genes are TRBV29-1 and TRBJ2-1; 14 bases line up with TRBD2. This CDR3 has 14 residues. Germline trimming cut 5 bases from V and 8 bases from J; bases unmatched to any gene: 5. Germline assignment: CDR1 SQVTM and CDR2 ANQGSEA. Here the CDR3 DNA reads TGCAGCGTTCCGACTAGCGGGAGGGACGATGAGCAGTTCTTC. Its translation: CSVPTSGRDDEQFF.

CDR3 sequence reads: CASSLDMATEAFF. DNA of the CDR3: TGTGCCAGCAGCTTAGATATGGCCACTGAAGCTTTCTTT. The rearrangement links TRBV7-2 to TRBJ1-1; no clear D. The V end was cut by 1 base, the J end by 4 bases, with 7 bases between. Germline values: CDR1 SGHTA, CDR2 FQGNSA. This CDR3 is 13 amino acids long.

This clone was detected only a few times. This chain connects TRBV28 to TRBJ2-5, with D possibly TRBD2 on 5 matching bases. V shed 7 bases and J shed 2 bases, with 17 bases lying between them. Germline CDR1 and CDR2: MDHEN and SYDVKM. The CDR3 covers 15 residues. DNA for the CDR3: TGTGCCAGCATAGAGGGCGTGGGAGTACAAGAGACCCAGTACTTC. Amino acids: CASIEGVGVQETQYF.